Following are 2 T cell receptor beta chains from one sample sequenced in a study of CD8 T cells in ankylosing spondylitis. Study conclusions and caveats: The study identified a TCR beta motif of eight highly homologous variants that appeared characteristic of ankylosing spondylitis blood.

Their target antigens are unknown. One entry per CDR3 protein, called by TCRdb with MiXCR from the 5' RACE reads. The table has 750,000 to 850,000 distinct CDR3 sequences, about 10% seen once; the top ten hold roughly 0.51%. The sequencing input was blood, either unsorted or a sorted T cell fraction (not recorded which). Receptors were obtained from a male donor with ankylosing spondylitis.

J is TRBJ2-7 and V is TRBV7-2; TRBD1 matches at 10 bases. This CDR3 has 17 residues. The germline gives CDR1 SGHTA, CDR2 FQGNSA. V gave up 5 bases and J gave up 3 bases; unmatched junction bases: 13. This CDR3 is CASSKDRGQSKGYEQYF. Written as DNA, the CDR3 is TGTGCCAGCAGCAAAGACAGGGGGCAAAGTAAGGGCTACGAGCAGTACTTC.

A few counts support this clonotype. The rearrangement links TRBV4-3 to TRBJ2-7, with TRBD1 as a possible D gene (6 bases). Germline loops: CDR1 LGHNA, CDR2 YSLEER. CDR3 size: 14 residues. V was trimmed by 6 bases and J by 7 bases, leaving 19 bases between them. CDR3 region: CASSGTPLLDEQYF. In nucleotides, the CDR3 is TGCGCCAGCAGTGGGACACCGTTACTGGATGAGCAGTACTTC.